Listed below are T cell receptor beta chains from one sample, sequenced in a study of T cell responses to AZD1222 COVID-19 vaccine. The data were produced by immunoSEQ multiplex PCR, yet TCRdb's version contains in-frame clones alone and is incomplete. The repertoire holds about 97,000 clones, about 88% seen once, with over 2.5% in the top ten. This sample comprised peripheral blood, obtained on day 0 of AZD1222 vaccination. These TCRs come from an adult in good health. Each CDR3 is given with its conserved first and last residue. D genes are given only for firm matches. Not every row has a clone size; where given, it reads once, few, many or a size class.

j_call d_call cdr3_length clone_size v_call cdr3_aa cdr3_nt
TRBJ1-2 TRBD1 14 . TRBV9 CASTDRGRSYGYTF TGTGCCAGCACGGACAGGGGGCGGTCCTATGGCTACACCTTC
TRBJ2-7 . 15 . TRBV13 CASSLGLATSYEQYF TGTGCCAGCAGCTTGGGGCTAGCGACATCCTACGAGCAGTACTTC
TRBJ2-1 . 16 . TRBV12-5 CASGLVLTHSYNEQFF TGTGCTAGTGGTTTGGTACTAACCCACTCCTACAATGAGCAGTTCTTC
TRBJ1-6 . 14 . TRBV30 CACSSGDNSLPLHF TGTGCCTGCAGTAGTGGCGATAATTCCCTACCCCTCCACTTT
TRBJ2-7 TRBD1 14 . TRBV30 CAWRRTGASYEQYF TGTGCCTGGAGGAGGACAGGGGCCTCCTACGAGCAGTACTTC
TRBJ2-4 . 14 . TRBV5-1 CASSLEGLRDIQYF TGCGCCAGCAGCTTGGAAGGGTTAAGGGACATTCAGTACTTC
TRBJ2-6 . 15 . TRBV5-4 CASSKDSSGANVLTF TGTGCCAGCAGCAAAGACAGCTCTGGGGCCAACGTCCTGACTTTC
TRBJ1-4 TRBD1 15 few TRBV5-1 CASSPGTGGGEKLFF TGCGCCAGCAGCCCCGGGACAGGGGGAGGTGAAAAACTGTTTTTT
TRBJ1-1 . 14 . TRBV7-9 CASSLTGPVTEAFF TGTGCCAGCAGCTTGACGGGGCCGGTAACTGAAGCTTTCTTT
TRBJ2-1 . 15 . TRBV4-1 CASSYHRDTNNEQFF TGCGCCAGCAGCTACCACCGGGACACCAACAATGAGCAGTTCTTC
TRBJ1-2 . 14 once TRBV18 CASSPDKGVSGYTF TGTGCCAGCTCACCAGATAAAGGGGTGAGCGGCTACACCTTC
TRBJ2-7 . 12 . TRBV3-1/TRBV3-2 CASSQEPYEQYF TGTGCCAGCAGCCAAGAACCCTACGAGCAGTACTTC
TRBJ1-1 . 13 . TRBV28 CASSPLLNTEAFF TGTGCCAGCAGCCCACTGTTGAACACTGAAGCTTTCTTT
TRBJ2-7 . 14 . TRBV30 CAWSVPGRRDEQYF TGTGCCTGGAGTGTACCCGGACGGCGGGACGAGCAGTACTTC
TRBJ1-6 . 15 . TRBV6-5 CASSRTWRGESPLHF TGTGCCAGCAGCCGAACGTGGAGGGGAGAATCACCCCTCCACTTT
TRBJ1-6 . 18 once TRBV6-6 CASSRWDGMSSYNSPLHF TGTGCCAGCAGTAGATGGGACGGGATGAGCTCCTATAATTCACCCCTCCACTTT
TRBJ1-5 TRBD1 15 . TRBV6-6 CASSSQGAGNQPQHF TGTGCCAGCAGTTCGCAGGGGGCTGGAAATCAGCCCCAGCATTTT
TRBJ1-3 TRBD1 17 . TRBV11-2 CASSKWDREGNGNTIYF TGTGCCAGCAGCAAATGGGACAGGGAAGGTAATGGAAACACCATATATTTT
TRBJ2-7 TRBD2 15 once TRBV19 CASSSPGERGYEQYF TGTGCCAGTAGTTCCCCCGGGGAGCGGGGGTACGAGCAGTACTTC
TRBJ1-2 . 12 . TRBV3-1/TRBV3-2 CASSQRQEGYTF TGTGCCAGCAGCCAACGACAGGAAGGCTACACCTTC
TRBJ1-2 . 13 . TRBV25-1 CASSARANYGYTF TGTGCCAGCAGTGCGAGAGCTAACTATGGCTACACCTTC
TRBJ1-1 TRBD1 13 . TRBV12-3/TRBV12-4 CASSRQGSAEAFF TGTGCCAGCAGTCGACAGGGGAGCGCTGAAGCTTTCTTT
TRBJ1-1 . 12 . TRBV19 CASSISPVRAFF TGTGCCAGTAGTATATCCCCGGTGCGGGCTTTCTTT
TRBJ2-2 . 19 . TRBV21-1 CASSKVSAAVHPNTGELFF TGTGCCAGCAGCAAAGTGAGCGCAGCAGTGCACCCGAACACCGGGGAGCTGTTTTTT
TRBJ2-5 . 15 . TRBV5-4 CASSSGPADQETQYF TGTGCCAGCAGCTCCGGCCCGGCGGATCAAGAGACCCAGTACTTC
TRBJ1-5 . 16 . TRBV10-3 CAISDPAGGPGQPQHF TGTGCCATCAGTGACCCCGCGGGGGGCCCAGGTCAGCCCCAGCATTTT
TRBJ1-3 . 12 . TRBV9 CASSDSGNTIYF TGTGCCAGCAGCGACTCTGGAAACACCATATATTTT
TRBJ2-7 . 14 once TRBV27 CASSLGRASYEQYF TGTGCCAGCAGTTTAGGGCGGGCTTCCTACGAGCAGTACTTC
TRBJ2-5 TRBD1 14 . TRBV15 CATSRAGQGETQYF TGTGCCACCAGCAGGGCGGGACAGGGGGAGACCCAGTACTTC
TRBJ2-3 . 14 . TRBV28 CASSPGFRSDTQYF TGTGCCAGCAGTCCGGGGTTTAGGTCAGATACGCAGTATTTT
TRBJ1-1 . 13 . TRBV28 CASLGFLNTEAFF TGTGCCAGCCTCGGGTTTCTGAACACTGAAGCTTTCTTT
TRBJ1-1 . 15 . TRBV4-2 CASSQADRQNTEAFF TGTGCCAGCAGCCAAGCTGACAGGCAAAACACTGAAGCTTTCTTT
TRBJ1-1 . 15 . TRBV7-3 CASSPNPVRGTEAFF TGTGCCAGCAGCCCAAATCCGGTGAGGGGCACTGAAGCTTTCTTT
TRBJ2-7 . 14 . TRBV7-2 CASSLGGAGYEQYF TGTGCCAGCAGCTTAGGGGGGGCCGGCTACGAGCAGTACTTC
TRBJ1-2 . 12 . TRBV3-1/TRBV3-2 CASSQVQFGYTF TGTGCCAGCAGCCAAGTACAGTTTGGCTACACCTTC
TRBJ2-5 . 15 . TRBV3-1/TRBV3-2 CASSQVKTVQETQYF TGTGCCAGCAGCCAAGTAAAGACAGTTCAAGAGACCCAGTACTTC
TRBJ2-3 . 15 . TRBV9 CASSVSRSRDLTQYF TGTGCCAGCAGCGTCTCCCGCTCGCGGGACCTTACGCAGTATTTT
TRBJ2-5 TRBD1 15 once TRBV4-1 CASSGGQGAGETQYF TGCGCCAGCAGCGGCGGACAGGGGGCAGGGGAGACCCAGTACTTC
TRBJ2-7 . 14 . TRBV28 CASSPPGGSYEQYF TGTGCCAGCAGTCCCCCTGGGGGCAGCTACGAGCAGTACTTC
TRBJ2-7 TRBD1 14 . TRBV7-9 CASSSPGQTYEQYF TGTGCCAGCAGCTCACCGGGACAGACCTACGAGCAGTACTTC
TRBJ2-3 TRBD1 13 . TRBV2 CASRVDRDGTQYF TGTGCCAGCAGGGTTGACAGGGACGGTACGCAGTATTTT
TRBJ1-5 . 17 few TRBV19 CASTPDSWGAGNQPQHF TGTGCCAGTACCCCCGATAGCTGGGGAGCGGGCAATCAGCCCCAGCATTTT
TRBJ1-4 TRBD1 14 . TRBV7-2 CASSLRQGNEKLFF TGTGCCAGCAGCCTGAGACAGGGGAACGAAAAACTGTTTTTT
TRBJ2-1 TRBD2 15 . TRBV6-6 CASSYYTSGGREQFF TGTGCCAGCAGTTACTACACTAGCGGGGGTCGTGAGCAGTTCTTC
TRBJ1-5 TRBD1 16 . TRBV4-1 CASSQDRDSWGQPQHF TGCGCCAGCAGCCAAGATAGGGACAGTTGGGGGCAGCCCCAGCATTTT
TRBJ1-2 . 15 . TRBV27 CASSSIATGIYGYTF TGTGCCAGCAGTTCCATAGCTACAGGGATCTATGGCTACACCTTC
TRBJ2-7 TRBD1 14 . TRBV19 CASSPRDRANEQYF TGTGCCAGTAGTCCCCGGGACAGGGCCAACGAGCAGTACTTC
TRBJ1-1 TRBD1 11 . TRBV30 CAGFMGQLAFF TGTGCCGGGTTCATGGGACAGTTGGCTTTCTTT